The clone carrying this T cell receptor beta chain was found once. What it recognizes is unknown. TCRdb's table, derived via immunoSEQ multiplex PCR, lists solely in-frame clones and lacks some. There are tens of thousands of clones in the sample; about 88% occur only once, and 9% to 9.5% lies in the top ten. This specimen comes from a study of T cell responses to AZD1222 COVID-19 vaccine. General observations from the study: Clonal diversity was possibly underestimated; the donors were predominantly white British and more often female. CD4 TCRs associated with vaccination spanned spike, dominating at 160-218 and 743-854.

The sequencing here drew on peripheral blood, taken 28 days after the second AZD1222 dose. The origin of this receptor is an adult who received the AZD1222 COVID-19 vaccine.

The CDR3 region is CATSDLQTVEGRGGLETQYF. In DNA form, the CDR3 reads TGTGCCACCAGTGATTTGCAGACTGTAGAGGGCAGGGGAGGATTGGAGACCCAGTACTTC. This rearrangement joins TRBV24-1 to TRBJ2-5, with D perhaps matching TRBD1 or TRBD2 (6 bases each). Germline CDR1 is KGHDR and CDR2 is SFDVKD. This CDR3 spans 20 amino acids. The V gene lost 0 bases and the J gene lost 5 bases, with 27 bases spanning the gap.